A single sample is the source of the 26 T cell receptor beta chains below, sequenced in a study of spatial heterogeneity in lung cancer. The time point is: blood at routine non-recurrence follow-up after resection. Whole RNA was taken from tumor, nontumor lung or frozen PBMC; it was then sequenced unsorted. TCRdb recomputed calls from the 5' RACE reads with MiXCR, one row per CDR3 protein. This table holds roughly 120,000 distinct CDR3 sequences, more than 9% found once. Source: PBMCs, taken at follow-up. Receptor source: a male donor with early-stage non-small cell lung cancer.

This clonotype was found a few times. The chain employs TRBV30 and TRBJ2-7, with TRBD1 matching 7 bases. V trimming: 1 base; J trimming: 3 bases; junction bases outside the gene matches: 3. CDR1 GTSNPN and CDR2 SVGIG come from the germline V gene (reference sequence). This CDR3 spans 13 amino acids. As DNA, the CDR3 is TGTGCCTGGAGTGCCGGGACAGTCTACGAGCAGTACTTC. Encoded protein: CAWSAGTVYEQYF.

This clonotype was found many times. The chain has TRBV29-1 and TRBJ1-1; D gene uncertain. There are 13 residues in the CDR3. The germline gives CDR1 SQVTM, CDR2 ANQGSEA. V lost 4 bases and J 4 bases, leaving 13 bases between the germline ends. CDR3 sequence (DNA): TGCAGCGTTGTCGTGATCGCAGGCACTGAAGCTTTCTTT. It codes for CSVVVIAGTEAFF.

V is TRBV5-1 and J is TRBJ1-4, with 9 bases aligning to TRBD1. The CDR3 length is 14 residues. The V segment lost 4 bases and the J segment 7 bases; nucleotides outside the gene matches: 5. Germline V lookup: CDR1 SGHRS, CDR2 YFSETQ. CDR3 in amino acids: CASSQGQGAEKLFF. The CDR3 nucleotides are TGCGCCAGCAGCCAGGGACAGGGAGCTGAAAAACTGTTTTTT.

The chain has TRBV5-1 and TRBJ2-5; no reliable D call. Germline CDR1 and CDR2: SGHRS and YFSETQ. This CDR3 spans 12 amino acids. Trimming removed 3 bases from V and 4 bases from J, with 7 bases in between. The DNA of the CDR3 is TGCGCCAGCAGCTCGGACGTAGAGACCCAGTACTTC. Protein sequence: CASSSDVETQYF.

This clonotype appeared a few times. The chain combines TRBV6-2 or TRBV6-3 with TRBJ1-2, with 7 positions matching TRBD1. Losses at the gene ends were 5 bases for V and 4 bases for J; bases not matched to a gene: 7. Germline V gene sequence: CDR1 MNHEY, CDR2 SVGEGT. CDR3 length: 14 amino acids. CDR3 sequence: CASSRQGKAYGYTF. CDR3 bases: TGTGCCAGCAGTCGACAGGGAAAAGCCTATGGCTACACCTTC.

This clonotype showed up just once. The V gene is TRBV12-3 or TRBV12-4, the J gene TRBJ1-2; no clear D. Trimming shortened V by 8 bases and J by 4 bases, and 17 bases separated the two germline ends. The CDR3 totals 14 residues. CDR3 sequence: CASSLDRVGYGYTF. The CDR3 nucleotides read TGTGCCAGCTCCCTCGATCGGGTAGGCTATGGCTACACCTTC.

This clonotype has a handful of counts. The V and J genes are TRBV5-5 and TRBJ1-2; 10 nucleotides line up with TRBD1. V lost 0 bases, J lost 4 bases, and 3 bases stayed unmatched. The CDR3 contains 15 residues. The V gene's germline CDR1 is SGHKS and CDR2 YYEKEE (reference sequence). CDR3 sequence reads: CASSLGTGGAYGYTF. CDR3 DNA: TGTGCCAGCAGCTTGGGGACAGGGGGAGCCTATGGCTACACCTTC.

The chain uses TRBV20-1 and TRBJ2-2, with D maybe TRBD2 (5 bases). The CDR3 is made up of 13 amino acids. Germline V gene data show CDR1 as DFQATT and CDR2 as SNEGSKA (reference sequence). Deletions cut 7 bases from V and 0 bases from J, with 9 bases between. The CDR3 bases are TGCAGTGGGCTAGCCCCGAACACCGGGGAGCTGTTTTTT. This gives the protein CSGLAPNTGELFF.

The V and J genes are TRBV7-2 and TRBJ2-5, with D unclear. The V gene's germline CDR1 is SGHTA and CDR2 FQGNSA. The CDR3 has 12 amino acids. Deletions cut 5 bases from V and 5 bases from J, with 9 bases between. CDR3 sequence: CASSPSAETQYF. Written as DNA, the CDR3 is TGTGCCAGCAGCCCTTCAGCGGAGACCCAGTACTTC.

This clonotype was counted between two and nine times. J is TRBJ1-1 and V is TRBV4-1; 7 positions agree with TRBD1. The CDR3 sequence is 15 residues long. The ends lost 3 bases at V and 5 bases at J; junction bases unmatched: 9. The V gene's germline CDR1 is MGHRA and CDR2 YSYEKL. For the CDR3, the DNA is TGCGCCAGCAGCCACGAAGGGGGCGGACGAACTGAAGCTTTCTTT. It specifies CASSHEGGGRTEAFF.

V is TRBV7-2 and J is TRBJ1-5; D not certain. CDR3 length: 12 residues. Trimming took 2 bases from V and 9 from J, leaving 8 bases between them. CDR1 and CDR2 (germline): SGHTA, FQGNSA. In nucleotides, the CDR3 is TGTGCCAGCAGCTTAAGGCCGAGGCCCCAGCATTTT. Its protein product is CASSLRPRPQHF.

There are a few counts of this clonotype. The chain combines TRBV20-1 with TRBJ2-7; the D is unclear. The CDR3 consists of 14 residues. CDR1 is DFQATT, CDR2 SNEGSKA, per germline (reference sequence). Trimming left V 0 bases short and J 3 bases short, with 12 bases between. Written as DNA, the CDR3 is TGCAGTGCTAGAGATCTATATCGGTTCTACGAGCAGTACTTC. It codes for CSARDLYRFYEQYF.

In this sample, this clonotype turned up a few times. V usage is TRBV7-3 and J usage is TRBJ1-1; no definite D call. CDR3 size: 13 residues. Germline V gene lookup returns CDR1 SGHTA and CDR2 FQGTGA. Trimming cost V 4 bases and J 1 base, with 7 bases left between them. In DNA, the CDR3 is TGTGCCAGCAGCTCCTGGGAGAACACTGAAGCTTTCTTT. This encodes CASSSWENTEAFF.

This clonotype was recorded many times. The rearrangement joins TRBV10-2 to TRBJ2-3; the match to TRBD2 covers 12 bases. The germline V gene encodes CDR1 WSHSY and CDR2 SAAADI. The J segment lost 6 bases and the V segment lost 8 bases, leaving 12 bases of the junction unmatched. There are 16 residues in the CDR3. CDR3 DNA sequence: TGCGCCAGCGTAATGGCCGGACTAGCGGGGAGGGATACGCAGTATTTT. Residues: CASVMAGLAGRDTQYF.

The rearrangement uses TRBV6-1 and TRBJ1-6; no reliable D call. This CDR3 has 14 amino acids. Germline V gene sequence: CDR1 MNHNS, CDR2 SASEGT. V gave up 4 bases and J gave up 5 bases, with 9 bases separating them. The CDR3 DNA follows: TGTGCCAGCAGTGTAGCAGATGATAATTCACCCCTCCACTTT. It encodes CASSVADDNSPLHF.

This clonotype was seen only a few times. V usage is TRBV5-4 and J usage is TRBJ2-7, with TRBD2 as a possible D gene (6 bases). The germline V gene encodes CDR1 SGHNT and CDR2 YYREEE (reference sequence). This CDR3 has 16 residues. V was shortened by 3 bases and J by 0 bases, with 16 bases between the two germline ends. The CDR3 reads CASSSFGTESSYEQYF. CDR3 in DNA: TGTGCCAGCAGCTCGTTTGGGACTGAGAGCTCCTACGAGCAGTACTTC.

The chain uses TRBV12-3 or TRBV12-4 and TRBJ2-5; a weak D match, TRBD1 (6 bases). The CDR3 spans 14 residues. V gave up 6 bases and J gave up 3 bases, with 14 bases separating them. The CDR3 sequence is CASRKDSQKETQYF. CDR3 bases: TGTGCCAGCAGGAAGGACAGCCAAAAAGAGACCCAGTACTTC.

The chain employs TRBV2 and TRBJ2-7; D is unclear. Germline V gene data show CDR1 as SNHLY and CDR2 as FYNNEI. This CDR3 comprises 12 residues. The V gene lost 10 bases and the J gene lost 0 bases, with 10 bases spanning the gap. The CDR3 DNA sequence: TGTGCCACCAAGGGCGACTCCTACGAGCAGTACTTC. This sequence encodes CATKGDSYEQYF.

Only a few counts were recorded for this clonotype. V is TRBV29-1 and J is TRBJ2-7, with TRBD2 matching 9 bases. The germline V gene encodes CDR1 SQVTM and CDR2 ANQGSEA. The CDR3 has 13 residues. With V trimmed by 3 bases and J by 4 bases, 4 bases remained unmatched. The DNA for the CDR3 is TGCAGCGTTGAGCTAGCGGGGTCGTACGAGCAGTACTTC. It is translated as CSVELAGSYEQYF.

The chain links TRBV18 to TRBJ2-7; D gene uncertain. In germline, CDR1 is KGHSH, CDR2 LQKENI. Trimming pared 0 bases from V and 3 bases from J, leaving 6 bases between. This CDR3 has 13 amino acids. The CDR3 here is CASSPPEGYEQYF. CDR3 sequence (DNA): TGTGCCAGCTCACCACCCGAAGGCTACGAGCAGTACTTC.

The chain couples TRBV20-1 to TRBJ1-6; 7 positions match TRBD1. This CDR3 spans 16 amino acids. V shed 0 bases and J 7 bases; nucleotides not matched to a gene: 9. Germline assignment: CDR1 DFQATT and CDR2 SNEGSKA (reference sequence). The CDR3 loop reads CSARDHLTGKNSPLHF. The DNA for the CDR3 is TGCAGTGCTAGAGATCACCTGACAGGGAAAAATTCACCCCTCCACTTT.

This clonotype has just a few counts. The CDR3: CASSETGNSNQPQHF. CDR3 bases: TGTGCCAGCTCGGAGACAGGGAATAGCAATCAGCCCCAGCATTTT. V and J are TRBV18 and TRBJ1-5; 7 bases align to TRBD1. From germline, CDR1 is KGHSH and CDR2 LQKENI. The CDR3 consists of 15 residues. Germline trimming cut 6 bases from V and 0 bases from J; bases unmatched to any gene: 5.

This clonotype was seen more than once but under ten times. V gene TRBV18 combines with J gene TRBJ2-1; 11 nucleotides match TRBD2. After removal of 3 bases from V and 4 bases from J, the junction contained 5 bases not matched to a gene. The CDR3 is 16 amino acids. Per germline, CDR1 KGHSH and CDR2 LQKENI. The CDR3 region is CASSPKTSGEYNEQFF. The CDR3 coding sequence is TGTGCCAGCTCACCGAAGACTAGCGGGGAATACAATGAGCAGTTCTTC.

This clonotype has just a few counts. The gene calls are TRBV7-3 and TRBJ1-2; D is unclear. V was clipped by 0 bases and J by 0 bases, with 8 bases between them. The CDR3 totals 15 residues. Germline CDR1 reads SGHTA; CDR2 reads FQGTGA. For the CDR3, the DNA is TGTGCCAGCAGCTTAACCCGGGCAGCTAACTATGGCTACACCTTC. Translation gives CASSLTRAANYGYTF.

This clonotype has more than one count but fewer than ten. This rearrangement joins TRBV12-3 or TRBV12-4 to TRBJ2-2, with 7 nucleotides matching TRBD1. The trim removed 0 bases at V and 4 bases at J, leaving 11 bases unmatched. The CDR3 is made up of 18 amino acids. The CDR3, as DNA: TGTGCCAGCAGTTTAGCGCGCGACAGGGCGAGATTCACCGGGGAGCTGTTTTTT. Its protein is CASSLARDRARFTGELFF.

This clonotype has more than one count but fewer than ten. The chain couples TRBV4-3 to TRBJ2-2; TRBD1 aligns across 8 bases. Looked up from germline, CDR1 is LGHNA and CDR2 is YSLEER. V shed 1 base and J 3 bases; nucleotides not matched to a gene: 7. The CDR3 consists of 17 residues. DNA for the CDR3: TGCGCCAGCAGCCAAGTCGCGGGCAGGGGGCACACCGGGGAGCTGTTTTTT. Protein: CASSQVAGRGHTGELFF.